This T cell receptor beta chain is drawn from a study of blood T cell repertoires in COVID-19. Overall study: Acute and convalescent COVID-19 samples came from the United States, Italy and Spain.

In the original workflow: By means of reference gene primer amplification, nucleated cell counts were estimated. Using immunoSEQ multiplex PCR, the repertoire was profiled, and TCRdb retains in-frame clones only, with some absent. That table supplies the V and J calls and clone size; D and trimming were determined from the DNA. Here the sample spans approximately 200,000 clones, around 83% being singletons. The germline V gene has CDR1 LGHNA and CDR2 YNFKEQ. The CDR3 loop spans 19 amino acids. Trimming took 0 bases from V and 6 from J; bases not matched to a gene: 16. V usage is TRBV4-2 and J usage is TRBJ2-5; 10 positions agree with TRBD2. Sequenced: peripheral blood. This receptor was taken from a woman in her thirties with active or convalescent COVID-19. The CDR3 here is CASSQDWKAGGPILQTQYF. The DNA for the CDR3 is TGTGCCAGCAGCCAAGATTGGAAAGCGGGAGGGCCCATCTTACAGACCCAGTACTTC.